This TCR beta chain originates from a study of identical twins. Each donor was a healthy Caucasian. This clonotype has a single count. TCRdb used MiXCR to reprocess the 5' RACE reads, holding one entry per CDR3 protein. The sample includes more than 200,000 distinct CDR3 sequences, around 9.6% of them seen just once. Sequenced material: memory (CD45RO+) T cells sorted from blood. This receptor was taken from a woman aged 18-29 years in good health.

CDR3 region: CASSVERQETQYF. The CDR3 DNA reads as TGTGCCAGCAGCGTAGAACGGCAAGAGACCCAGTACTTC. V gene TRBV9 combines with J gene TRBJ2-5, with D hard to call. There are 13 residues in the CDR3. The germline V and J ends were trimmed by 0 bases and 2 bases, with 5 bases remaining between them. Per the germline V gene, CDR1 is SGDLS and CDR2 is YYNGEE.